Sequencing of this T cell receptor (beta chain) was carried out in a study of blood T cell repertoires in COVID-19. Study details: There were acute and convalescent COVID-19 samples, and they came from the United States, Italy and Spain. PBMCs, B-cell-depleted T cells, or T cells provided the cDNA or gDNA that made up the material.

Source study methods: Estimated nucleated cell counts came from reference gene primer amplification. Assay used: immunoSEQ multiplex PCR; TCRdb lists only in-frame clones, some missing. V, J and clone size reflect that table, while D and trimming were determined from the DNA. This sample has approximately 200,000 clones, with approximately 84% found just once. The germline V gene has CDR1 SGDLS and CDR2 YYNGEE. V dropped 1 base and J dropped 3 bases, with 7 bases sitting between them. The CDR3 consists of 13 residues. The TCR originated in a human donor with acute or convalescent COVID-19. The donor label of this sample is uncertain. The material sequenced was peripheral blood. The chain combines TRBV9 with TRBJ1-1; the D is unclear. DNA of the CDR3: TGTGCCAGCAGCGTATTGAGTGACACTGAAGCTTTCTTT. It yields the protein CASSVLSDTEAFF.